The rows below give T cell receptor beta chains drawn from one sample of a study of monozygotic twins with inflammatory bowel disease. TCRdb reanalyzed the 5' RACE reads, giving one entry per CDR3 protein sequence and no DNA. This table holds around 450,000 distinct CDR3 sequences. Sequenced input: blood. These receptors all come from a human donor with ulcerative colitis or Crohn's disease, or a healthy co-twin of an affected twin (not recorded which). CDR3s include the opening cysteine and the closing phenylalanine or tryptophan.

>TRBJ1-1|TRBV18
CASSPLLELNTEAFF
>TRBJ1-2|TRBV5-1
CASSSSGEYGYTF
>TRBJ1-5|TRBV7-9
CASSWGSQPQHF
>TRBJ1-5|TRBV5-1
CASSLGGRSNQPQHF
>TRBJ2-3|TRBV9
CASSAGGLAAGSDTQYF
>TRBJ1-1|TRBV12-3/TRBV12-4
CASSFYSGWYGEAFF
>TRBJ1-2|TRBV7-2
CASSPQPGPNNYGYTF
>TRBJ2-7|TRBV10-3
CAISDSTGLSPYEQYF
>TRBJ2-3|TRBV28
CASSFPPGDTQYF
>TRBJ2-7|TRBV5-6
CASSLKTATYEQYF
>TRBJ2-2|TRBV3-1
CASSQGGANTGELFF
>TRBJ2-2|TRBV23-1
CSSSQTAGSGELFF
>TRBJ2-2|TRBV7-6
CASSSAPGELFF
>TRBJ1-2|TRBV5-1
CASRDTGQLYGYTF
>TRBJ1-1|TRBV11-2
CASSLEGATVNTEAFF
>TRBJ1-1|TRBV7-2
CASSLDPGTEAFF